The 9 T cell receptor beta chains in this list originate from one sample, sequenced in a study of molecular identifiers for immune sequencing clone quantification. Using its own MiXCR run on the PCR reads, TCRdb lists one record per CDR3 protein. The sample lists some 320,000 distinct CDR3 sequences; 24% were seen once. The sample consisted of naive CD8+ T cells from blood, with Jurkat cell RNA spiked in. The subset is: FACS-sorted CD8+CD4-CCR7+CD45RA+ naive T cells. The receptors stem from a human donor in good health. Some libraries in this study had Jurkat cell RNA spiked in.

Points on this clonotype: Since a much larger clone is just one base distant, this may be a read error. This chain joins TRBV5-1 and TRBJ2-7; 7 bases line up with TRBD1. The CDR3 runs 14 residues. The V gene end was trimmed by 3 bases and the J gene end by 3 bases; junction bases not matched to a gene: 6. Germline V lookup: CDR1 SGHRS, CDR2 YFSETQ. The CDR3 DNA follows: TGCGCCAGCAGCTCCCGGGACAGCAACTACGAGCAGTACTTC. Translated, it gives CASSSRDSNYEQYF.

A few counts support this clonotype. This chain connects TRBV6-5 to TRBJ2-3, with D perhaps assigned TRBD1 or TRBD2 (7 bases each). V was trimmed by 7 bases and J by 7 bases, leaving 18 bases between them. Germline V gene lookup returns CDR1 MNHEY and CDR2 SVGAGI. The CDR3 is 14 residues long. CDR3 nucleotides: TGTGCCAGCAACCCAGGGGGGGCGCGGCATACGCAGTATTTT. This codes for CASNPGGARHTQYF.

With respect to this clonotype: A much larger clone is a single base away; this may be a read error. This CDR3 is CACHPGGGTEASF. Written as DNA, the CDR3 is TGTGCCTGCCACCCAGGGGGCGGCACTGAAGCTTCCTTT. The V and J genes are TRBV19 and TRBJ1-1, with 8 bases that match TRBD1. Germline V gene sequence: CDR1 LNHDA, CDR2 SQIVND (reference sequence). The CDR3 sequence is 13 residues long.

This clonotype was picked up a small number of times. A clone one base away is much larger, so this may be a read error. J is TRBJ1-2 and V is TRBV29-1; D is possibly TRBD1 (5 bases). The germline V gene has CDR1 SQVTM and CDR2 ANQGSEA. V was shortened by 7 bases and J by 1 base, with 13 bases between the two germline ends. This CDR3 has 13 residues. The CDR3 here is CSAGDSHNYGYTF. In DNA, the CDR3 is TGCAGCGCTGGTGACAGCCATAACTATGGCTACACCTTC.

This clonotype has more than one count but fewer than ten. The chain joins TRBV7-2 to TRBJ1-1; perhaps TRBD1 as D (5 bases). This CDR3 region has 17 residues. The germline gives CDR1 SGHTA, CDR2 FQGNSA. V gave up 3 bases and J gave up 0 bases, with 17 bases separating them. CDR3 region: CASSFIYASGLNTEAFF. The CDR3 region has the DNA TGTGCCAGCAGCTTCATTTACGCCTCAGGGTTGAACACTGAAGCTTTCTTT.

The sample holds many counts of this clonotype. The junction departs from the called germline gene at one end, perhaps through a read error. This chain uses TRBV12-3 or TRBV12-4 with TRBJ2-3; no reliable D call. The length of the CDR3 is 13 residues. CDR3 in amino acids: CASSLDNTDTQYF. In nucleotides, the CDR3 is TGTGCCAGCAGCTTAGACAACACAGATACGCAGTATTTT.

With regard to this clonotype: One junction end does not reproduce the germline sequence, and a read error may be involved. This chain links TRBV29-1 with TRBJ1-5; unclear D gene. This CDR3 has 15 amino acids. The germline V gene has CDR1 SQVTM and CDR2 ANQGSEA. The CDR3 DNA reads as TGCAGCGTTGAAGGGAGACACCCTAGCAATCAGCCCCTGCATTTT. This codes for CSVEGRHPSNQPLHF.

The V call is TRBV29-1, the J call TRBJ2-7; D may be TRBD1 (5 bases). There are 16 residues in the CDR3. Germline V gives CDR1 SQVTM, CDR2 ANQGSEA. Trimming cost V 0 bases and J 4 bases, with 19 bases left between them. For the CDR3, the DNA is TGCAGCGTTGAAGATTTTGGGGCATTAGGAAGTTACGAGCAGTACTTC. Translation gives CSVEDFGALGSYEQYF.

This clonotype was found once. This may arise from a read error, as a much more abundant clone is one base away. This rearrangement joins TRBV7-9 to TRBJ2-1, with D unresolved. CDR3 length equals 11 residues. Germline assignment: CDR1 SEHNR and CDR2 FQNEAQ (reference sequence). The DNA for the CDR3 is TGTGCCAACAGCGATATCAATGAGCAGTTCTTC. Its protein is CANSDINEQFF.